The 5 T cell receptor beta chains presented below share a single source sample, sequenced in a study of siplizumab effects on memory and regulatory T cells. Only in-frame clones appear in the TCRdb table, and some are missing; sequencing was by immunoSEQ multiplex PCR. Of 120,000 or so clones listed, about nine tenths are singletons. The sample consisted of CD4+ T cells sorted from blood. These receptors were collected from a human donor in good health.

The chain recombines TRBV27 with TRBJ1-6, with D unresolved. CDR3 length: 18 residues. CDR1 MNHEY and CDR2 SMNVEV come from the germline V gene (reference sequence). V was cut by 1 base and J by 0 bases, with 13 bases left in between. CDR3 DNA sequence: TGTGCCAGCAGTTTATTTCTCAGTGCGAGCTCCTATAATTCACCCCTCCACTTT. Encoded protein: CASSLFLSASSYNSPLHF.

This sequence joins TRBV2 and TRBJ1-1, with 7 bases aligning to TRBD1. The CDR3 runs to 14 residues. Germline lookup yields CDR1 SNHLY and CDR2 FYNNEI. V lost 5 bases, J lost 3 bases, and 6 bases stayed unmatched. The CDR3 loop is CASSPQGGDTEAFF. In DNA, the CDR3 is TGTGCCAGCAGTCCCCAGGGGGGGGACACTGAAGCTTTCTTT.

V is TRBV7-3 and J is TRBJ2-1; 8 bases are shared with TRBD2. Germline CDR1 reads SGHTA; CDR2 reads FQGTGA. V trimming: 2 bases; J trimming: 0 bases; junction bases outside the gene matches: 3. The CDR3 has 16 amino acids. In DNA, the CDR3 is TGTGCCAGCAGCTTAGTAGCGGGGAGCTCCTACAATGAGCAGTTCTTC. Amino acids: CASSLVAGSSYNEQFF.

The chain couples TRBV5-1 to TRBJ2-7; 8 nucleotides line up with TRBD2. V dropped 0 bases and J dropped 2; count of bases not matched to a gene: 7. There are 16 residues in the CDR3. Germline values: CDR1 SGHRS, CDR2 YFSETQ. CDR3: CASSLDNIAGTYEQYF. As DNA, the CDR3 is TGCGCCAGCAGCTTGGACAATATAGCGGGAACCTACGAGCAGTACTTC.

The chain carries TRBV5-6 and TRBJ1-1; 9 nucleotides match TRBD1. J was trimmed by 4 bases and V by 4 bases; bases with no gene match: 14. CDR3 length: 17 residues. Germline CDR1 is SGHDT and CDR2 is YYEEEE. The CDR3 nucleotides read TGTGCCAGCAGCCGACTACAAGGACAGGGGTCGGGCACTGAAGCTTTCTTT. Translation gives CASSRLQGQGSGTEAFF.